Listed here are 19 T cell receptor beta chains from one sample, sequenced in a study of blood T cell repertoires in COVID-19. Some clones are missing from TCRdb's copy, which holds only in-frame ones; the method was immunoSEQ multiplex PCR. Among 250,000 to 350,000 clones listed, 87% were seen once. The sample taken for sequencing was PBMCs or T cells enriched from blood (not recorded which). The receptors come from a woman between 18 and 29 years old who had recovered from COVID-19.

The chain employs TRBV28 and TRBJ1-5, with TRBD1 as a possible D gene (5 bases). The V gene's germline CDR1 is MDHEN and CDR2 SYDVKM. V was clipped by 2 bases and J by 5 bases, with 13 bases between them. The length of the CDR3 is 15 residues. The CDR3 loop is CASSLTGGFDQPQHF. The CDR3 DNA sequence: TGTGCCAGCAGTTTAACCGGGGGGTTTGATCAGCCCCAGCATTTT.

The chain has TRBV27 and TRBJ2-5; a possible D gene is TRBD2 (5 bases). V gave up 2 bases and J gave up 7 bases, with 11 bases separating them. This CDR3 spans 13 amino acids. Germline V lookup: CDR1 MNHEY, CDR2 SMNVEV (reference sequence). CDR3 nucleotides: TGTGCCAGCAGTTTAAGGGAGCCTGGGACCCAGTACTTC. Translated, it gives CASSLREPGTQYF.

The rearrangement joins TRBV15 to TRBJ1-1, with a weak D call TRBD1 (6 bases). This CDR3 is 14 amino acids long. Trimming took 5 bases from V and 3 from J, leaving 13 bases between them. The V gene's germline CDR1 is LNHNV and CDR2 YYDKDF (reference sequence). The chain's CDR3 is CATSQSTGHTEAFF. CDR3 nucleotides: TGTGCCACCAGCCAGTCTACAGGGCACACTGAAGCTTTCTTT. The whole variable domain, remainder taken from reference TRBV15 and TRBJ1-1, is DAMVIQNPRYQVTQFGKPVTLSCSQTLNHNVMYWYQQKSSQAPKLLFHYYDKDFNNEADTPDNFQSRRPNTSFCFLDIRSPGLGDTAMYLCATSQSTGHTEAFFGQGTRLTVV.

The genes are TRBV5-4 and TRBJ1-1; no clear D gene. This CDR3 region has 15 residues. Germline lookup yields CDR1 SGHNT and CDR2 YYREEE (reference sequence). V lost 2 bases, J lost 4 bases, and 15 bases lay in between. As DNA, the CDR3 is TGTGCCAGCAGCTTAGGATTGGAGGTCGGCACTGAAGCTTTCTTT. It specifies CASSLGLEVGTEAFF.

CDR3 loop: CASSSGTVDTQYF. The CDR3 nucleotides read TGTGCCAGCAGCTCTGGGACAGTTGATACGCAGTATTTT. The rearrangement links TRBV11-3 to TRBJ2-3; 7 positions agree with TRBD1. Germline CDR1 reads SGHNT; CDR2 reads YENEEA. V shed 4 bases, J shed 6 bases, and the junction held 4 bases outside the gene matches. There are 13 residues in the CDR3.

The rearrangement joins TRBV28 to TRBJ2-1, with D possibly TRBD1 on 6 matching bases. This CDR3 spans 13 amino acids. Germline V gene data show CDR1 as MDHEN and CDR2 as SYDVKM. The V gene lost 1 base and the J gene lost 5 bases, with 6 bases spanning the gap. CDR3 nucleotide sequence: TGTGCCAGCAGTTTATACAGGGACAATGAGCAGTTCTTC. Its translation: CASSLYRDNEQFF. The variable domain in full, with the rest retrieved from reference TRBV28 and TRBJ2-1, is DVKVTQSSRYLVKRTGEKVFLECVQDMDHENMFWYRQDPGLGLRLIYFSYDVKMKEKGDIPEGYSVSREKKERFSLILESASTNQTSMYLCASSLYRDNEQFFGPGTRLTVL.

The chain has TRBV10-3 and TRBJ2-1; maybe TRBD2 (5 bases). There are 13 residues in the CDR3. V lost 4 bases and J lost 5, with 9 bases in between. The germline gives CDR1 ENHRY, CDR2 SYGVKD. In DNA form, the CDR3 reads TGTGCCATCAGTGTTTCAGCGGACAATGAGCAGTTCTTC. Translated: CAISVSADNEQFF.

The chain joins TRBV7-2 to TRBJ2-7; TRBD2 aligns across 11 bases. This CDR3 is built from 15 residues. Germline loops: CDR1 SGHTA, CDR2 FQGNSA. The J segment lost 3 bases and the V segment lost 0 bases, leaving 1 base of the junction unmatched. CDR3 bases: TGTGCCAGCAGCTTAGCGGGACTAGCGGTCTACGAGCAGTACTTC. This encodes CASSLAGLAVYEQYF.

In DNA, the CDR3 is TGTGCCAGCAGCTTAAAGGGCGGGAGCGGCACAGATACGCAGTATTTT. Translation: CASSLKGGSGTDTQYF. The chain carries TRBV7-3 and TRBJ2-3, with 7 bases fitting TRBD2. The junction had 5 bases not matched to a gene; V was cut back by 1 base and J by 1 base. Germline V gene data show CDR1 as SGHTA and CDR2 as FQGTGA. CDR3 length: 16 amino acids.

The chain is built from TRBV28 and TRBJ2-2, with TRBD1 as a possible D gene (5 bases). V lost 2 bases to trimming and J lost 7 bases, with 11 bases between them. Germline V gene sequence: CDR1 MDHEN, CDR2 SYDVKM. This CDR3 is built from 14 residues. CDR3 residues: CASSLSQGIGELFF. CDR3 bases: TGTGCCAGCAGTTTAAGCCAGGGTATCGGGGAGCTGTTTTTT. The full variable domain, its missing parts supplied by reference TRBV28 and TRBJ2-2, is DVKVTQSSRYLVKRTGEKVFLECVQDMDHENMFWYRQDPGLGLRLIYFSYDVKMKEKGDIPEGYSVSREKKERFSLILESASTNQTSMYLCASSLSQGIGELFFGEGSRLTVL.

J is TRBJ2-5 and V is TRBV19, with D perhaps TRBD2 (7 bases). The CDR3 has 14 residues. The V end lost 3 bases, the J end lost 2 bases, and 10 bases lay between the germline ends. CDR1 is LNHDA, CDR2 SQIVND, per germline (reference sequence). The CDR3 DNA reads as TGTGCCAGTAGTATTCGGGGGGCTCAAGAGACCCAGTACTTC. Amino acid sequence: CASSIRGAQETQYF.

The chain links TRBV7-2 to TRBJ1-1; D gene unclear. V was pared by 6 bases and J by 0 bases, with 8 bases between. The CDR3 has 13 amino acids. Germline assignment: CDR1 SGHTA and CDR2 FQGNSA. This CDR3 is CASSQQMNTEAFF. The CDR3 bases are TGTGCCAGCAGTCAACAGATGAACACTGAAGCTTTCTTT.

In this sample, this clone turned up a few times. The chain recombines TRBV15 with TRBJ1-2, with D possibly TRBD1 on 5 matching bases. V shed 0 bases and J shed 6 bases, with 11 bases lying between them. This CDR3 comprises 14 residues. Germline CDR1 LNHNV, CDR2 YYDKDF (reference sequence). The CDR3 spells CATSRDSRVNGYTF. In nucleotides, the CDR3 is TGTGCCACCAGCAGAGATAGCAGGGTTAATGGCTACACCTTC.

The rearrangement links TRBV7-8 to TRBJ1-2, with 8 bases aligning to TRBD1. Germline CDR1 is SGHVS and CDR2 is FQNEAQ. CDR3 length: 13 residues. V lost 5 bases, J lost 7 bases, and 6 bases stayed unmatched. Here the CDR3 DNA reads TGTGCCAGCAGCACGGGACAGGTCTTTGGCTACACCTTC. This gives the protein CASSTGQVFGYTF.

The genes are TRBV4-1 and TRBJ1-1; D call uncertain. The CDR3 runs 15 residues. V was cut by 1 base and J by 0 bases, with 9 bases left in between. The germline V gene encodes CDR1 MGHRA and CDR2 YSYEKL. The CDR3 DNA reads TGCGCCAGCAGCCAAGGTGGCGGGATGAACACTGAAGCTTTCTTT. Translation: CASSQGGGMNTEAFF.

The rearrangement joins TRBV5-5 to TRBJ1-2; D perhaps matches TRBD1 (5 bases). The germline V gene has CDR1 SGHKS and CDR2 YYEKEE (reference sequence). The CDR3 loop spans 14 amino acids. V dropped 2 bases and J dropped 0 bases, with 8 bases sitting between them. This CDR3 reads CASSLTGPNYGYTF. The DNA of the CDR3 is TGTGCCAGCAGCTTAACAGGTCCTAACTATGGCTACACCTTC.

J is TRBJ1-6 and V is TRBV6-4; no clear D. V lost 2 bases and J lost 7, with 6 bases in between. Germline V gene sequence: CDR1 MRHNA, CDR2 SNTAGT. This CDR3 is built from 13 residues. The chain's CDR3 is CASSDLPNSPLHF. The CDR3 DNA follows: TGTGCCAGCAGTGACCTTCCGAATTCACCCCTCCACTTT.

This sequence joins TRBV2 and TRBJ1-2; TRBD1 agrees at 7 bases. Germline V gene lookup returns CDR1 SNHLY and CDR2 FYNNEI. This CDR3 has 15 residues. The V gene end was trimmed by 3 bases and the J gene end by 0 bases; junction bases not matched to a gene: 4. CDR3 amino acids: CASSDRQGANYGYTF. CDR3 nucleotides: TGTGCCAGCAGTGATCGGCAGGGGGCTAACTATGGCTACACCTTC. Together with reference TRBV2 and TRBJ1-2, the CDR3 gives the full variable domain: EPEVTQTPSHQVTQMGQEVILRCVPISNHLYFYWYRQILGQKVEFLVSFYNNEISEKSEIFDDQFSVERPDGSNFTLKIRSTKLEDSAMYFCASSDRQGANYGYTFGSGTRLTVV.

About this clone itself: The germline gene is not matched at one end of the junction; a read error may be the cause. The chain joins TRBV5-6 to TRBJ2-7, with D possibly being TRBD1 (6 bases). This CDR3 comprises 16 residues. Looked up from germline, CDR1 is SGHDT and CDR2 is YYEEEE. The CDR3 region has the DNA TGTGCCAGCAGCTCAAACCAGGGGTTTTTCTCCCACGAGCAGTACTTC. It codes for CASSSNQGFFSHEQYF.